This paragraph covers one T cell receptor beta chain sequence. In its sample, this clonotype was seen many times. Its target antigen remains unknown. Qualities for individual bases were not recorded, and no much larger clone is one base off. The cysteine opens and the phenylalanine closes a CDR3 of 12 amino acids. Solely the CDR3 DNA is kept, with 36 bases framed from the first base. The germline V gene specifies ENHRY as CDR1 and SYGVKD as CDR2. Cut back by 7 bases and 6 bases, the V and J ends lie 13 bases apart. These data originate in a study of T cells in Graves' hyperthyroidism and ophthalmopathy (dated 2019 in TCRdb). Broadly, across the study: Peripheral blood samples were taken at initial diagnosis, before any treatment was given. The paper reports TCR Vbeta CDR3 sequencing of fewer than 150 peripheral blood samples: approximately 41 ophthalmopathy, approximately 74 hyperthyroidism and around 17 progressor patients. In roughly six Graves' hyperthyroidism patients, the study also compared T-cell repertoires from thyroid tissue with T-cell repertoires from blood. Prospective prediction of ophthalmopathy was tested in an independent validation cohort of 18 to 20 hyperthyroidism patients and some 17 patients who later progressed to ophthalmopathy. The 90 or so discovery patients were randomly split 7:3 into training and test sets. Once sampling was done, hyperthyroidism patients were given methimazole at a starting dose of 30 mg daily, whereas ophthalmopathy patients were given high-dose intravenous methylprednisolone. TCR V-J signatures able to tell the groups apart were searched for in a discovery cohort of 100 patients, of whom over 40 had Graves' ophthalmopathy and 55 to 65 had stable Graves' hyperthyroidism.

TCR beta CDR3 regions were amplified from RNA transcripts. For the first round of RT-PCR on the TCR CDR3, the HTBI primer set was used together with the Qiagen OneStep RT-PCR kit. Libraries were constructed in a second round of multiplex PCR, after which size selection and purification were carried out. Sequencing of the libraries was done on an Illumina HiSeq2000 using paired-end 100 bp reads. From the authors' description of their analysis: Raw data were processed with SOAPnuke, discarding reads with adapters, uncalled bases, mean Phred below 15, or no exact constant-primer or identifier match. High-quality paired reads were merged with COPE v1.2.5, and unique nucleotide sequences were defined as clonotypes. Clonotypes were aligned to IMGT TRBV, TRBD and TRBJ reference segments using MiTCR v1.1. Only V-J combinations with frequency above 0.0001, covering 98% to 99.2% of repertoires, were analysed. A TCS score was defined as the ratio between F50 (clonal expansion) and ExV (chaos), using BLOSUM62-based TCRdist between CDR3 peptides within each V-J. Welch's t-statistics and random forest reduced roughly 500 V-J features to roughly 13, which were used in a naive Bayes classifier (R e1071). The public sequencing data were trimmed at Q25 with fastp and processed into clonotypes with MiXCR by TCRdb, which kept only in-frame beta chains. Rows merge per CDR3 protein into single entries with the most common DNA and genes. For this entry, the V and J calls and clone size follow TCRdb and not the study's own pipeline. Within this sample are about 270,000 distinct CDR3 sequences, with 12% to 15% of them counted one time only. In total, the top ten clones hold over 25% of the sample.

The hyperthyroidism patients were between 18 and 65 years old and newly diagnosed, with a disease duration of less than 2 months. Exclusion was applied to patients with uncontrolled infections, other autoimmune diseases, pregnancy or lactation. Diagnoses were based on clinical symptoms, serum thyroxine and TRAb, thyroid ultrasound and orbital computed tomography. Blood from progressor patients was collected at the time of first diagnosis with hyperthyroidism, before any ophthalmopathy symptoms had appeared. Ficoll-Paque density gradient centrifugation was used to isolate PBMCs from around 10 ml of fresh peripheral blood. Patients classed as progressors first received a Graves' hyperthyroidism diagnosis and then went on to develop ophthalmopathy during follow-up. Total RNA was extracted with Trizol reagent, and quality was checked on an Agilent 2100 Bioanalyzer. The research as a whole found: Ophthalmopathy was separated from stable hyperthyroidism by a 13 V-J signature model, with over 85% sensitivity and roughly 84% specificity obtained in cross-validation and 80%/75% obtained in testing. No statistical method was used to fix the sample size in advance, and group allocation was not hidden from the investigators. Blood samples also contained most of the expanded thyroid clonotypes (frequency above 0.001), which suggests that blood repertoires may reflect thyroid immune responses. In validation, the model predicted progression to ophthalmopathy with 65% to 71% sensitivity and approximately 78% specificity, a median of 6.5 months before onset.

The V gene is TRBV10-3 and the J gene is TRBJ2-7; a weak D assignment points to TRBD1 (6 bases agree). The sequencing input was blood. This TCR was sampled from a woman between 50 and 59 years old with Graves' hyperthyroidism that later progressed to Graves' ophthalmopathy. The base sequence is TGTGCCATCAATCAGGGGATAGGCGAGCAGTACTTC. Its amino acids are CAINQGIGEQYF.